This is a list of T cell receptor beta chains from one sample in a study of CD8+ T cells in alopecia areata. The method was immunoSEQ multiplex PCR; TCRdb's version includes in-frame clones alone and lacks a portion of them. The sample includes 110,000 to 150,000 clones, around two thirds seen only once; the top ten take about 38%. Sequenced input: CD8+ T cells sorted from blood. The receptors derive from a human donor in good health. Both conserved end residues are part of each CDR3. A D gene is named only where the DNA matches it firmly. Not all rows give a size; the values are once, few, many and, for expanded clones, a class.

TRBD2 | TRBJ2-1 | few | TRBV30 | CAWSPGLASYNEQFF | TGTGCCTGGAGTCCGGGACTAGCGTCCTACAATGAGCAGTTCTTC
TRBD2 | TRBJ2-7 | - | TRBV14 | CASSPWTSGPYEQYF | TGTGCCAGCAGCCCCTGGACTAGCGGGCCCTACGAGCAGTACTTC
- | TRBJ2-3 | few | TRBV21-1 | CASSARDTQYF | TGTGCCAGCAGCGCCCGGGATACGCAGTATTTT
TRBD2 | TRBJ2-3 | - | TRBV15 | CATSRAGGVDTQYF | TGTGCCACCAGCAGAGCGGGAGGGGTAGATACGCAGTATTTT
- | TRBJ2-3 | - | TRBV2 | CASSEVAWADTQYF | TGTGCCAGCAGTGAGGTAGCTTGGGCAGATACGCAGTATTTT
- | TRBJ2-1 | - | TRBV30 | CAWSPPDTSSYNEQFF | TGTGCCTGGAGTCCCCCCGACACGAGCTCCTACAATGAGCAGTTCTTC
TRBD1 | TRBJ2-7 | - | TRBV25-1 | CASSEYDRDHEQYF | TGTGCCAGCAGTGAATACGACAGGGACCACGAGCAGTACTTC
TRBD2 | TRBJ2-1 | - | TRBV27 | CASSLSTSGKYNEQFF | TGTGCCAGCAGTTTATCGACTAGCGGAAAATACAATGAGCAGTTCTTC
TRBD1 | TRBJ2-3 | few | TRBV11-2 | CASSLSSGGYTDTQYF | TGTGCCAGCAGCTTAAGTTCAGGGGGTTACACAGATACGCAGTATTTT
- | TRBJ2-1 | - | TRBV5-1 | CASNLRTANEQFF | TGCGCCAGCAACCTGCGGACAGCCAATGAGCAGTTCTTC
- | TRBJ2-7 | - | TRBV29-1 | CSAALSLEGEQYF | TGCAGCGCCGCGCTCTCCCTGGAGGGGGAGCAGTACTTC
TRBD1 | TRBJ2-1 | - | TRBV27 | CASSQYRGPSYNEQFF | TGTGCCAGCAGTCAATACAGGGGACCATCCTACAATGAGCAGTTCTTC
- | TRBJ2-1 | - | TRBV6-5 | CASSPTSVNEQFF | TGTGCCAGCAGTCCTACTAGTGTCAATGAGCAGTTCTTC
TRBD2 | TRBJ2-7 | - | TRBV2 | CASSGVAGDNYEQYF | TGTGCCAGCAGTGGTGTAGCGGGCGATAACTACGAGCAGTACTTC
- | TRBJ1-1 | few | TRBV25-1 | CASRPSGRSHIDTEAFF | TGTGCCAGCAGACCCTCAGGAAGGTCACACATCGACACTGAAGCTTTCTTT
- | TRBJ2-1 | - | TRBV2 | CASSESFGFDLYNEQFF | TGTGCCAGCAGTGAATCTTTTGGCTTCGATCTCTACAATGAGCAGTTCTTC
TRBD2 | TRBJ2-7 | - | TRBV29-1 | CSVERRAGLAESYEQYF | TGCAGCGTTGAAAGAAGAGCGGGACTAGCGGAATCCTACGAGCAGTACTTC
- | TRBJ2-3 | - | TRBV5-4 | CASSFTTDTQYF | TGTGCCAGCAGCTTCACCACAGATACGCAGTATTTT
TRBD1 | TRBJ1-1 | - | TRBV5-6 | CASSLDGTGDTEAFF | TGTGCCAGCAGCTTGGACGGGACAGGGGATACTGAAGCTTTCTTT
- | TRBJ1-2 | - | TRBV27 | CATQGPRTHGYTF | TGTGCCACCCAAGGACCCAGGACCCATGGCTACACCTTC
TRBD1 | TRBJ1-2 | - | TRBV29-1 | CSVEDRQDRGGYTF | TGCAGCGTTGAAGATAGGCAAGACAGGGGAGGCTACACCTTC
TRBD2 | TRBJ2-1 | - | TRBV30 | CAWSSGLAGPSSYNEQFF | TGTGCCTGGAGTTCGGGACTAGCGGGACCGAGCTCCTACAATGAGCAGTTCTTC
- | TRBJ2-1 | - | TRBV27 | CATHEEQFF | TGTGCCACCCATGAGGAGCAGTTCTTC
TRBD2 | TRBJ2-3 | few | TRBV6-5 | CASSLLAGEVDTQYF | TGTGCCAGCAGTTTACTAGCGGGAGAAGTAGATACGCAGTATTTT
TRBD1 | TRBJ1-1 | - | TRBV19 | CASSPRDRGGTEAFF | TGTGCCAGTAGTCCGAGGGACAGGGGCGGCACTGAAGCTTTCTTT
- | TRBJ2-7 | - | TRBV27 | CASSGGGEQYF | TGTGCCAGCAGTGGAGGGGGCGAACAGTACTTC
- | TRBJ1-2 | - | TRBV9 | CASSGLLGYTF | TGTGCCAGCAGCGGGCTATTGGGCTACACCTTC
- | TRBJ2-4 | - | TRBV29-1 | CSVGAPGNIQYF | TGCAGCGTTGGGGCCCCAGGGAACATTCAGTACTTC
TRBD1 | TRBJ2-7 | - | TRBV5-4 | CASRWDSSYEQYF | TGTGCCAGCCGATGGGACAGCTCCTACGAGCAGTACTTC
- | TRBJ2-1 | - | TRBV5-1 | CASSLKHLDSTQNEQFF | TGCGCCAGCAGCCTGAAGCATTTGGACTCCACCCAAAATGAGCAGTTCTTC
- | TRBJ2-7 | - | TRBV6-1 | CASSEGMARGYEQYF | TGTGCCAGCAGTGAAGGGATGGCAAGGGGTTACGAGCAGTACTTC
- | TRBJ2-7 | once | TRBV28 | CASSPRAVSYEQYF | TGTGCCAGCAGTCCCCGTGCTGTCTCCTACGAGCAGTACTTC
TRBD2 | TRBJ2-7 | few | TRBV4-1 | CASSNIGTRSHEQYF | TGCGCCAGCAGTAATATCGGGACTAGATCCCACGAGCAGTACTTC
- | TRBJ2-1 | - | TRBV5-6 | CASSLDFRGSYNEQFF | TGTGCCAGCAGCTTGGATTTCAGGGGATCCTACAATGAGCAGTTCTTC
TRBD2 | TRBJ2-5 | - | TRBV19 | CASSRRLAGPETQYF | TGTGCCAGTAGCAGAAGGCTAGCGGGTCCAGAGACCCAGTACTTC